Included here is one T cell receptor (beta chain) sequence, with context. The junction differs from germline at one of its ends, possibly a read error. The CDR3 is 13 amino acids. The germline V gene has CDR1 SGHTA and CDR2 FQGNSA. The entry originates in a study of blood T cell repertoires in COVID-19. Study-wide context: Specimens from acute and convalescent COVID-19 originated in the United States, Italy and Spain. PBMCs, B-cell-depleted T cells, or T cells were the source of the cDNA or gDNA that made up the material.

How the authors handled the data: The assay estimated nucleated cells by amplifying reference gene primers. Data came from immunoSEQ multiplex PCR; TCRdb stores just in-frame clones and leaves some out. V and J calls and clone size come straight from that table; D and trimming were deduced from the DNA. The table records approximately 22,000 clones, about 90% of them present only once. The sequence was obtained from a man aged 65 to 79 with active COVID-19. The sample taken for sequencing was peripheral blood. The chain is built from TRBV7-2 and TRBJ1-2, with a tentative D call TRBD1 (5 bases). The CDR3 sequence is CAGSPSSGYGYTF. CDR3 sequence (DNA): TGTGCCGGCAGCCCCTCCTCAGGGTATGGCTACACCTTC.